Here is one TCR beta chain with its context. Its target antigen remains unknown. Base quality data are lacking; no much larger clone is found one base away. Between the V and J ends, shortened by 5 bases and 3 bases respectively, the junction contains 15 bases. As encoded in the germline V gene (reference sequence), CDR1 is SGHNT while CDR2 is YYREEE. Taken from cysteine to phenylalanine, the CDR3 has 15 residues. The sequence is cut down to CDR3 DNA, 45 bases in frame from base 1. From alopecia areata patients, peripheral blood was collected along with lesional scalp punch biopsies. PBMCs were isolated by density centrifugation and stained for CD3, CD4 and CD8, and CD4+ and CD8+ T cells were sorted on a FACSAria. As part of a multicenter biomarker study, untreated alopecia areata patients were recruited. In five patients from the biomarker study, the blood CD8+ T cells went through an additional sort into NKG2D-low and NKG2D-high fractions.

The sample belongs to a study of CD8+ T cells in alopecia areata (dated by TCRdb to the late 2010s). Concerning the study at large: The study used high-throughput TCRbeta sequencing to examine T cell clonal expansion in alopecia areata, in both the C3H/HeJ mouse model and human patients. Human TCRbeta sequencing covered scalp tissue and sorted CD4+ and CD8+ peripheral blood T cells from patchy and totalis/universalis alopecia areata patients and healthy controls. Scalp clonality was compared among normal scalp (n=4), patchy alopecia areata scalp (n=8), and alopecia totalis/universalis scalp (n=8). RNA was obtained with the PAXgene miRNA kit for fixed scalp, the miRNeasy kit for PBMCs, and the RNeasy kit for mouse skin. immunoSEQ multiplex PCR using 35 Vbeta forward primers and 13 Jbeta reverse primers was used to amplify TCRbeta CDR3 regions. Overall study results and their limits: Compared with normal scalp, lesional scalp, particularly in alopecia totalis/universalis, had higher clonality and more expanded CD8+ clones, which suggests antigenic drive. Shared TCR sequences between patients were less evident than in mice, which may be partly attributable to HLA diversity in the patient population. Unlike mouse skin, where gammadelta T cells dominate, normal human skin contains resident alphabeta T cells that get sequenced too, which complicates analysis of the scalp TCR repertoire.

Library preparation employed the immunoSEQ multiplex PCR assay. To provide template for TCR sequencing, every sample had RNA extracted and reverse transcribed into cDNA. SuperScript III was used to make first-strand cDNA, primed with a 2:1 mix of oligo-dT and random hexamers. A synthetic immune receptor repertoire was used to gauge amplification bias, and whatever bias remained was removed computationally. The study's own analysis went as follows. Raw reads were preprocessed to remove errors, and CDR3 was defined according to IMGT conventions as the region from the conserved cysteine to phenylalanine. Clonality was computed by normalizing Shannon entropy by log2 of the number of productive unique TCRs and subtracting the result from 1. Whether scalp clones were CD4 or CD8 was inferred by matching scalp TCRbeta sequences against CD4 and CD8 repertoires sorted from blood. In TCRdb, the immuneACCESS table is reduced to in-frame sequences with V and J assigned. These tables do not hold every clone; where another copy was compared, an unresolved V gene accounts for under half, and the others remain unexplained. The DNA gave D and trimming, while V, J and clone size come from that table. The sample table shows approximately 30,000 clones, and about two thirds are seen once. Jointly, the top ten make up about 20% of the sample.

The sequence is built from TRBV5-4 and TRBJ2-1, with a weak D call of TRBD2 (6 bases match). Sequenced material: NKG2D-high CD8+ T cells sorted from blood. The sample's cell subset or site label is to be understood as: sorted CD8+ NKG2D-high blood T cells. This TCR was recovered from a human donor with alopecia areata. The nucleotide sequence is given as TGTGCCAGCAGGCCGCCTAGCGCGGGCTACAATGAGCAGTTCTTC. It is translated as CASRPPSAGYNEQFF.